This TCR beta chain was sequenced for a study of T cell repertoires in cytomegalovirus infection. The CDR3 covers 13 residues. CDR1 KGHDR and CDR2 SFDVKD come from the germline V gene. The V gene lost 5 bases and the J gene lost 5 bases, with 11 bases spanning the gap. Using its own MiXCR run on the reads, TCRdb lists one record per CDR3 protein. The top ten clones hold roughly 24% of a sample with about 180,000 distinct CDR3 sequences, approximately 18% of them seen once. This sequence was found in a human donor in good health (CMV status not recorded). Some clones in this sample may be carry-over from other donors' samples. V and J are TRBV24-1 and TRBJ2-5, with D possibly matching TRBD2 (5 bases). The material sequenced was CD8+ T cells from PBMCs. The CDR3: CATSAGDEETQYF. As DNA, the CDR3 is TGTGCCACCAGTGCCGGGGATGAGGAGACCCAGTACTTC.